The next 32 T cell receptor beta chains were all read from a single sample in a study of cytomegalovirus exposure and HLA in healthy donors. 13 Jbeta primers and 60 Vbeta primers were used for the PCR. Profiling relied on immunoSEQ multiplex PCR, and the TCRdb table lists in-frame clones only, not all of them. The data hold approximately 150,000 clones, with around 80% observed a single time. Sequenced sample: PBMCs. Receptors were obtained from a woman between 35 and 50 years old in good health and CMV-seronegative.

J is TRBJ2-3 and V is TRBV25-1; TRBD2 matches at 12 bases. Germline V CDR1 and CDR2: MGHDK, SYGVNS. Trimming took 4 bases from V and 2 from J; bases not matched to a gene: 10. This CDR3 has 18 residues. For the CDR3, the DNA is TGTGCCAGCAGTGCCCAGAGAGGACTAGCGGGATACACAGATACGCAGTATTTT. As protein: CASSAQRGLAGYTDTQYF.

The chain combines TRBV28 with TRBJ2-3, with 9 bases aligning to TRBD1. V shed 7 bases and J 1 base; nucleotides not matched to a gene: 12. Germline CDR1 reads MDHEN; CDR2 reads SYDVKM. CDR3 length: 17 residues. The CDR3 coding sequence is TGTGCCAGCACCTTGGGGGACAGGGTCCCCGGCACAGATACGCAGTATTTT. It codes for CASTLGDRVPGTDTQYF.

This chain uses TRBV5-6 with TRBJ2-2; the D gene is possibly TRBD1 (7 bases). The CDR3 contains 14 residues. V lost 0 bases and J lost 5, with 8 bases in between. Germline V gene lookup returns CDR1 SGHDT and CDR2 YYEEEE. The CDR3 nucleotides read TGTGCCAGCAGCTTGGCAGGGGGGACCGGGGAGCTGTTTTTT. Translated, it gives CASSLAGGTGELFF.

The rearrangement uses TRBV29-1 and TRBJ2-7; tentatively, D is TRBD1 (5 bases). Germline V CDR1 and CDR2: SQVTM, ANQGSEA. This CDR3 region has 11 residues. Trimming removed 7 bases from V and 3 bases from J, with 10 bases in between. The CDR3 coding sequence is TGCAGCGGTATGACAGTCTACGAGCAGTACTTC. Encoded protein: CSGMTVYEQYF.

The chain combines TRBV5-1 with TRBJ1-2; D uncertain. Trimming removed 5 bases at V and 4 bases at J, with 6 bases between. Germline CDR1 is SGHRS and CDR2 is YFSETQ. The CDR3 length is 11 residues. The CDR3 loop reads CASSAGYGYTF. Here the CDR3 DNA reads TGCGCCAGCAGTGCGGGCTATGGCTACACCTTC.

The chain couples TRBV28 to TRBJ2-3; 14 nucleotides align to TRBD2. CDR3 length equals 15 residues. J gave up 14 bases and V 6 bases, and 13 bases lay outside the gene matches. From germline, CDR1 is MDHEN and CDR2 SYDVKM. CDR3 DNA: TGTGCCAGCAGCCTGGGGACTAGCGGGGGTTTCGGGCGGTATTTT. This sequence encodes CASSLGTSGGFGRYF.

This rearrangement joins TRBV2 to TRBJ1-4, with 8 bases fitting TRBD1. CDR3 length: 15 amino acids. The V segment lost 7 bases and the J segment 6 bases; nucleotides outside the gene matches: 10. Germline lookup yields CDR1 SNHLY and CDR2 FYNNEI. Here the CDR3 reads CASTPWTGRDEKLFF. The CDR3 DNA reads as TGTGCCAGCACCCCCTGGACAGGGAGAGATGAAAAACTGTTTTTT. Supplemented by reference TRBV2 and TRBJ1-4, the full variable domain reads EPEVTQTPSHQVTQMGQEVILRCVPISNHLYFYWYRQILGQKVEFLVSFYNNEISEKSEIFDDQFSVERPDGSNFTLKIRSTKLEDSAMYFCASTPWTGRDEKLFFGSGTQLSVL.

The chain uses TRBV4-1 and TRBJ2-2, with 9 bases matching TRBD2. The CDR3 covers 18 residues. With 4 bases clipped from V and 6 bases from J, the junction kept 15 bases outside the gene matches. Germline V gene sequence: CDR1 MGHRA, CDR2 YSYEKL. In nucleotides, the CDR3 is TGCGCCAGCAGCCGAGAGTCCTTAGCGGGAGTGGGTCCCGGGGAGCTGTTTTTT. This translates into CASSRESLAGVGPGELFF.

CDR3 region: CASSVVSLIQETQYF. CDR3 DNA sequence: TGTGCCAGCAGTGTTGTGAGTCTTATCCAAGAGACCCAGTACTTC. The rearrangement joins TRBV6-1 to TRBJ2-5, with D unresolved. The germline V gene has CDR1 MNHNS and CDR2 SASEGT. V lost 4 bases, J lost 1 base, and 13 bases lay in between. The CDR3 consists of 15 residues.

The CDR3 here is CASIRRSSYNEQFF. In DNA, the CDR3 is TGTGCCAGCATTAGAAGGAGCTCCTACAATGAGCAGTTCTTC. The chain recombines TRBV5-8 with TRBJ2-1; D not certain. Germline V lookup: CDR1 SGHTS, CDR2 YDEGEE. The V gene lost 6 bases and the J gene lost 0 bases, with 10 bases spanning the gap. The CDR3 extends over 14 amino acids.

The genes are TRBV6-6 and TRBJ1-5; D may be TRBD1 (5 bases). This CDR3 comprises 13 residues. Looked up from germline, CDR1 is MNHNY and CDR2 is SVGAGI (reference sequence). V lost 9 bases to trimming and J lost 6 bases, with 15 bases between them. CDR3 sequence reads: CASKGIQGQPQHF. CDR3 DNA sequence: TGTGCCAGTAAGGGGATCCAGGGTCAGCCCCAGCATTTT.

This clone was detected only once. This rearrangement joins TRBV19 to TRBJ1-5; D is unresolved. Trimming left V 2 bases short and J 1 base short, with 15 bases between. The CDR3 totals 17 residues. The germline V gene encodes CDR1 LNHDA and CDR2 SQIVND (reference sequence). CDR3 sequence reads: CASSINHGMRSNQPQHF. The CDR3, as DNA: TGTGCCAGTAGTATAAACCACGGGATGAGGAGCAATCAGCCCCAGCATTTT.

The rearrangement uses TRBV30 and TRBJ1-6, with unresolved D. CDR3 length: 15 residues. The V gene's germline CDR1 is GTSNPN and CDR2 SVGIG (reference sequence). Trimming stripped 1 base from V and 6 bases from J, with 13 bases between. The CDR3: CAWSAARSSNSPLHF. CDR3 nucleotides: TGTGCCTGGAGTGCCGCCCGAAGCTCTAATTCACCCCTCCACTTT.

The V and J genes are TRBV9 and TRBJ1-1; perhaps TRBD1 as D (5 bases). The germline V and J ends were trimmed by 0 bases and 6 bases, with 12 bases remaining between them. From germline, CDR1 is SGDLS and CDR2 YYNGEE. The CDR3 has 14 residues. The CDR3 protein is CASSVGGELAEAFF. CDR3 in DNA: TGTGCCAGCAGCGTAGGGGGGGAACTGGCTGAAGCTTTCTTT.

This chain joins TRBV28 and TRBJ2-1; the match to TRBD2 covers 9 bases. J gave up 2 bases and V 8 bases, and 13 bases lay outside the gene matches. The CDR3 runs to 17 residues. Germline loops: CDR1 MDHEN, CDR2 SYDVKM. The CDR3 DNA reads TGTGCCAGCCCACCGTCCTTGAGCGGGAGGACCTACAATGAGCAGTTCTTC. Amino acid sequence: CASPPSLSGRTYNEQFF.

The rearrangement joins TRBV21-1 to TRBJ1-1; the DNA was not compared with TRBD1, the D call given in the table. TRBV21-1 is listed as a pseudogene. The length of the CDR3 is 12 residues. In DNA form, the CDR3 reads TGTGCCAGCCGGGGACACTCGGCTGAAGCTTTCTTT. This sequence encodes CASRGHSAEAFF.

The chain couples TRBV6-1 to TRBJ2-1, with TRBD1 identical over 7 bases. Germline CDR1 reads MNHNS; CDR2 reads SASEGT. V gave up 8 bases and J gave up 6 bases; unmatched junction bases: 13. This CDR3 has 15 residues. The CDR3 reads CASDRNRGSGNEQFF. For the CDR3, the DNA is TGTGCCAGCGACCGAAACAGGGGATCTGGCAATGAGCAGTTCTTC.

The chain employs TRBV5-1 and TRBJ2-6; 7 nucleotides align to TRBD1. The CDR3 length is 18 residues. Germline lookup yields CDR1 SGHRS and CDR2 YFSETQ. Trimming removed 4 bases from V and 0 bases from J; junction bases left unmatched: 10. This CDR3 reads CASSLQGELVSGANVLTF. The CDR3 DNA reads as TGCGCCAGCAGCCTCCAGGGGGAACTGGTCTCTGGGGCCAACGTCCTGACTTTC.

In DNA form, the CDR3 reads TGTGCCAGCAGCGTTTTAGCGGGAGGGCCTGGTGAGCAGTTCTTC. This encodes CASSVLAGGPGEQFF. The genes are TRBV9 and TRBJ2-1, with TRBD2 matching 11 bases. This CDR3 has 15 residues. Germline lookup yields CDR1 SGDLS and CDR2 YYNGEE. V trimming: 2 bases; J trimming: 9 bases; junction bases outside the gene matches: 7.

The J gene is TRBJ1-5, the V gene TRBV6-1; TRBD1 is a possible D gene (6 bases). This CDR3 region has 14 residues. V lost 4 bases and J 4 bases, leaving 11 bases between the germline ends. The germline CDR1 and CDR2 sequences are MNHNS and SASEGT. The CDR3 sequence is CASSGVQGNQPQHF. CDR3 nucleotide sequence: TGTGCCAGCAGTGGGGTTCAGGGGAATCAGCCCCAGCATTTT.

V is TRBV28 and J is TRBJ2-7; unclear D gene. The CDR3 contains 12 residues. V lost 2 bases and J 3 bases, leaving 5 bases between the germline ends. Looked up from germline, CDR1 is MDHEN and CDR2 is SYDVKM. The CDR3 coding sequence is TGTGCCAGCAGTTTAACCGGCTACGAGCAGTACTTC. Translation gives CASSLTGYEQYF.

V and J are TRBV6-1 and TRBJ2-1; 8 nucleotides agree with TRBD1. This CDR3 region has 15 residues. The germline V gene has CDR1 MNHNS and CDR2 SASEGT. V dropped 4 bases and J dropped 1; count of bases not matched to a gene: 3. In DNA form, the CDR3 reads TGTGCCAGCAGTGTCCGGACAGGGTCCTACAATGAGCAGTTCTTC. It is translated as CASSVRTGSYNEQFF.

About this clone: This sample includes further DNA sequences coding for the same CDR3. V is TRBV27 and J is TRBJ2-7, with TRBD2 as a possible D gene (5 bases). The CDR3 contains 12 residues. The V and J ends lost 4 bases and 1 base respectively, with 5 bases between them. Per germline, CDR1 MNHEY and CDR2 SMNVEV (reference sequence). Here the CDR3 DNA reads TGTGCCAGCAGTTCGGGGTCCTACGAGCAGTACTTC. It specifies CASSSGSYEQYF.

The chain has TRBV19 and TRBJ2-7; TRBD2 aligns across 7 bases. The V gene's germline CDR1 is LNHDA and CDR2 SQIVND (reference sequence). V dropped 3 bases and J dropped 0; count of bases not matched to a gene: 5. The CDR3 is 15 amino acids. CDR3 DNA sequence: TGTGCCAGTAGTATGTCTCTAGCGGCCTCCTACGAGCAGTACTTC. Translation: CASSMSLAASYEQYF. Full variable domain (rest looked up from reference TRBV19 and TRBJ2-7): DGGITQSPKYLFRKEGQNVTLSCEQNLNHDAMYWYRQDPGQGLRLIYYSQIVNDFQKGDIAEGYSVSREKKESFPLTVTSAQKNPTAFYLCASSMSLAASYEQYFGPGTRLTVT.

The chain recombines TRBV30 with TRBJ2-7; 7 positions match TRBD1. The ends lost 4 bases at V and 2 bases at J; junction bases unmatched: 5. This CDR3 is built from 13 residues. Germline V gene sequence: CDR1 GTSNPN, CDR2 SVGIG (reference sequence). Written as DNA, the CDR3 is TGTGCCTGGAACAGGGGCTCTCCCTACGAGCAGTACTTC. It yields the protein CAWNRGSPYEQYF.

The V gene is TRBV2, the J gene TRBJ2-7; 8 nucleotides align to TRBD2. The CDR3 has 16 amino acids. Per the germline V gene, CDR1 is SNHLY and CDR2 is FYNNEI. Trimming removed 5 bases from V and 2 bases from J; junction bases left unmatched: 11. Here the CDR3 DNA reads TGTGCCAGCAGTATCCCCGGACTAGCCGACACCTACGAGCAGTACTTC. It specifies CASSIPGLADTYEQYF.

CDR3 region: CASSGARGNQETQYF. For the CDR3, the DNA is TGTGCCAGCAGTGGGGCCAGAGGGAACCAAGAGACCCAGTACTTC. The V gene is TRBV2, the J gene TRBJ2-5, with D possibly matching TRBD2 (5 bases). Germline V gives CDR1 SNHLY, CDR2 FYNNEI. The CDR3 is 15 residues long. Trimming took 4 bases from V and 0 from J, leaving 12 bases between them. The full variable domain, in which reference TRBV2 and TRBJ2-5 provide the parts outside the CDR3, is EPEVTQTPSHQVTQMGQEVILRCVPISNHLYFYWYRQILGQKVEFLVSFYNNEISEKSEIFDDQFSVERPDGSNFTLKIRSTKLEDSAMYFCASSGARGNQETQYFGPGTRLLVL.

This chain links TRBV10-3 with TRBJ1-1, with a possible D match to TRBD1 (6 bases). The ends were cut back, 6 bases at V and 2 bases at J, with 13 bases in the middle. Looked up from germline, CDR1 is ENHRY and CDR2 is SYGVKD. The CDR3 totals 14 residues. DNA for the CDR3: TGTGCCATCAGGAGGACAGACATAAACACTGAAGCTTTCTTT. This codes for CAIRRTDINTEAFF.

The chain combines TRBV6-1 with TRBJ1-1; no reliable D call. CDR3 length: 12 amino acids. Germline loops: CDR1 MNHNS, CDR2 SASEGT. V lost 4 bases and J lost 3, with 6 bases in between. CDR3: CASSAVDTEAFF. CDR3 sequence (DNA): TGTGCCAGCAGTGCAGTCGACACTGAAGCTTTCTTT.

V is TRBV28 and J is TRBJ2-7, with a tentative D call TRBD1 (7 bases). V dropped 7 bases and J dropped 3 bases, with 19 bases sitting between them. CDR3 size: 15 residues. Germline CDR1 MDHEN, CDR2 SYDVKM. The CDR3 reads CASTPGGKENYEQYF. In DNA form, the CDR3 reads TGTGCCAGCACCCCAGGGGGGAAGGAGAACTACGAGCAGTACTTC.

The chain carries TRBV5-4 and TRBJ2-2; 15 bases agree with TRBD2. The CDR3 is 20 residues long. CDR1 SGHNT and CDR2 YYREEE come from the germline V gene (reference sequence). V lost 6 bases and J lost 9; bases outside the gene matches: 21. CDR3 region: CASTHRFGLTGTSGRRELFF. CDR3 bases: TGTGCCAGCACCCACCGGTTTGGGTTAACCGGGACTAGCGGGAGGAGGGAGCTGTTTTTT. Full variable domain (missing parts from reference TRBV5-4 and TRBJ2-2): ETGVTQSPTHLIKTRGQQVTLRCSSQSGHNTVSWYQQALGQGPQFIFQYYREEENGRGNFPPRFSGLQFPNYSSELNVNALELDDSALYLCASTHRFGLTGTSGRRELFFGEGSRLTVL.

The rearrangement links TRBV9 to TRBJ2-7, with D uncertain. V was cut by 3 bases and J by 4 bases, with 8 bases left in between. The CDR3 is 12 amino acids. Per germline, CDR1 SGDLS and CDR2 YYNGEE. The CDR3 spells CASSADGYEQYF. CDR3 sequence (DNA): TGTGCCAGCAGCGCCGACGGGTACGAGCAGTACTTC.